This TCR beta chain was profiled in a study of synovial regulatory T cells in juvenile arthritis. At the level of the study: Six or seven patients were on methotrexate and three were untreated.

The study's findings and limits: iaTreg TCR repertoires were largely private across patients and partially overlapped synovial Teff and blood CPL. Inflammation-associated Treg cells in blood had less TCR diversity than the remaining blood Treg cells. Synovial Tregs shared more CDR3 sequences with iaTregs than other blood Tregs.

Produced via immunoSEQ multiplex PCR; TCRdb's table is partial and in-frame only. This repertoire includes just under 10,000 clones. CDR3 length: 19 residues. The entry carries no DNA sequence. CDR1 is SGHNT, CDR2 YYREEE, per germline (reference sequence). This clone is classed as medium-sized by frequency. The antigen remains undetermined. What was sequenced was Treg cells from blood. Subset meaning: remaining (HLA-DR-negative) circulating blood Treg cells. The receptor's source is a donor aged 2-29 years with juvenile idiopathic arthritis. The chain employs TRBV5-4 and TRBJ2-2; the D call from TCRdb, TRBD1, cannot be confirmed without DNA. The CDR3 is CASSPRGGQGTSNTGELFF.